Listed below are T cell receptor beta chains from one sample, sequenced in a study of blood T cell repertoires in COVID-19. The method was immunoSEQ multiplex PCR; TCRdb's version includes in-frame clones alone and lacks a portion of them. Of fewer than 250,000 clones listed, 83% are singletons. The sequenced sample was PBMCs or T cells enriched from blood (not recorded which). These receptors were collected from a woman aged 40 to 50 who had been exposed to COVID-19. Both conserved end residues are part of each CDR3. The D gene is left open where the match is weak. Rows give clone size only sometimes, using once, few, many, or a class for an expanded clone.

>-|TRBD1|TRBJ2-7|TRBV2
CASSVPGQGSYEQYF
TGTGCCAGCAGTGTTCCGGGACAGGGGTCCTACGAGCAGTACTTC
>-|-|TRBJ1-2|TRBV28
CASSSSLGGYTF
TGTGCCAGCAGTAGTAGTCTGGGCGGCTACACCTTC
>-|-|TRBJ2-7|TRBV6-5
CASSYYDSNYEQYF
TGTGCCAGCAGTTACTATGACAGCAACTACGAGCAGTACTTC
>-|TRBD1|TRBJ2-3|TRBV7-9
CASRGQGDTQYF
TGTGCCAGCAGGGGACAGGGGGATACGCAGTATTTT
>-|TRBD1|TRBJ2-1|TRBV5-4
CASSQTGTGLDEQFF
TGTGCCAGCAGCCAAACCGGGACAGGGTTGGATGAGCAGTTCTTC
>-|TRBD1|TRBJ1-5|TRBV2
CAGQGPGQPQHF
TGTGCCGGACAGGGGCCAGGTCAGCCCCAGCATTTT
>-|-|TRBJ1-3|TRBV11-1
CASSTGPSGNTIYF
TGTGCCAGCAGTACGGGTCCCTCTGGAAACACCATATATTTT
>-|-|TRBJ2-7|TRBV6-5
CASRPLGRPQEQYF
TGTGCCAGCAGGCCCCTAGGCCGGCCCCAGGAGCAGTACTTC
>-|-|TRBJ2-3|TRBV5-1
CASSIQGRGDTDTQYF
TGCGCCAGCAGCATACAGGGAAGAGGGGACACAGATACGCAGTATTTT
>-|-|TRBJ1-2|TRBV10-3
CAISEIPGVGYTF
TGTGCCATCAGTGAGATCCCCGGTGTGGGCTACACCTTC
>-|TRBD1|TRBJ1-2|TRBV18
CASSPSETGAHGYTF
TGTGCCAGCTCACCATCAGAGACAGGGGCCCATGGCTACACCTTC
>-|TRBD1|TRBJ1-1|TRBV4-2
CASSQGQGLVNTEAFF
TGTGCCAGCAGCCAGGGACAGGGATTGGTGAACACTGAAGCTTTCTTT
>-|TRBD1|TRBJ2-7|TRBV5-1
CASSLLPGTGSYEQYF
TGCGCCAGCAGCTTGTTGCCCGGGACAGGGTCCTACGAGCAGTACTTC
>-|TRBD1|TRBJ1-5|TRBV6-5
CASRLTGTSNQPQHF
TGTGCCAGCAGACTGACAGGGACCAGCAATCAGCCCCAGCATTTT
>-|TRBD1|TRBJ1-5|TRBV2
CASSPGQVNQPQHF
TGTGCCAGCAGTCCTGGACAGGTGAATCAGCCCCAGCATTTT
>once|-|TRBJ2-7|TRBV12-3/TRBV12-4
CASSLAGSYEQYF
TGTGCCAGCAGTTTAGCGGGGAGCTACGAGCAGTACTTC
>-|TRBD1|TRBJ1-2|TRBV28
CASREGQAPNYGYTF
TGTGCCAGCAGGGAAGGACAGGCGCCCAACTATGGCTACACCTTC
>-|TRBD1|TRBJ1-1|TRBV6-5
CASRRTGGSTEAFF
TGTGCCAGCAGACGGACAGGGGGGTCCACTGAAGCTTTCTTT
>few|TRBD2|TRBJ2-3|TRBV5-4
CASSLRLAGTSTDTQYF
TGTGCCAGCAGCTTGAGGCTAGCGGGGACCAGCACAGATACGCAGTATTTT
>-|-|TRBJ1-1|TRBV3-1/TRBV3-2
CASSQGDWNTEAFF
TGTGCCAGCAGCCAAGGGGACTGGAACACTGAAGCTTTCTTT
>-|-|TRBJ1-2|TRBV6-5
CASLGAGYGYTF
TGTGCCAGCCTGGGGGCCGGCTATGGCTACACCTTC
>-|TRBD1|TRBJ1-1|TRBV19
CARAERGRAEAFF
TGTGCCAGGGCCGAGAGGGGGCGGGCTGAAGCTTTCTTT
>-|TRBD1|TRBJ2-2|TRBV28
CASRYGQGANTGELFF
TGTGCCAGCAGATACGGACAGGGCGCGAACACCGGGGAGCTGTTTTTT
>-|-|TRBJ1-1|TRBV5-6
CASSPSMNTEAFF
TGTGCCAGCAGCCCGAGTATGAACACTGAAGCTTTCTTT
>-|-|TRBJ1-6|TRBV29-1
CSVQFFYNSPLHF
TGCAGCGTGCAGTTCTTTTATAATTCACCCCTCCACTTT
>-|-|TRBJ1-1|TRBV7-9
CASSRAGSGTEAFF
TGTGCCAGCAGCAGGGCTGGGTCGGGCACTGAAGCTTTCTTT
>-|TRBD2|TRBJ2-2|TRBV3-1/TRBV3-2
CASSQDLGLTNTGELFF
TGTGCCAGCAGCCAAGATTTGGGACTAACGAACACCGGGGAGCTGTTTTTT
>-|TRBD2|TRBJ2-1|TRBV7-9
CASTTRERGPNEQFF
TGTGCCAGCACCACAAGAGAGCGGGGACCCAATGAGCAGTTCTTC
>-|TRBD1|TRBJ1-1|TRBV19
CASTTRQGNTEAFF
TGTGCCAGTACCACCAGACAGGGTAACACTGAAGCTTTCTTT
>-|TRBD1|TRBJ1-2|TRBV30
CAWSPPGTGGTSGHGYTF
TGTGCCTGGAGTCCCCCCGGGACAGGGGGCACCAGCGGTCATGGCTACACCTTC
>-|-|TRBJ1-3|TRBV10-3
CAIEDTHGTIYF
TGTGCCATCGAGGATACTCATGGCACCATATATTTT
>-|-|TRBJ1-2|TRBV11-1
CASSFTQISGYTF
TGTGCCAGCAGCTTTACCCAGATTTCAGGCTACACCTTC
>-|-|TRBJ1-2|TRBV10-3
CVTAPREGQTGEGYGYTF
TGTGTCACGGCTCCCCGAGAAGGACAGACGGGTGAGGGCTATGGCTACACCTTC
>-|-|TRBJ1-2|TRBV12-3/TRBV12-4
CASRAPAGEIDTF
TGTGCCAGCAGAGCTCCAGCGGGGGAGATAGACACCTTC
>-|-|TRBJ2-3|TRBV7-9
CASSARRLSTDTQYF
TGTGCCAGCAGCGCCCGGCGGCTTAGCACAGATACGCAGTATTTT